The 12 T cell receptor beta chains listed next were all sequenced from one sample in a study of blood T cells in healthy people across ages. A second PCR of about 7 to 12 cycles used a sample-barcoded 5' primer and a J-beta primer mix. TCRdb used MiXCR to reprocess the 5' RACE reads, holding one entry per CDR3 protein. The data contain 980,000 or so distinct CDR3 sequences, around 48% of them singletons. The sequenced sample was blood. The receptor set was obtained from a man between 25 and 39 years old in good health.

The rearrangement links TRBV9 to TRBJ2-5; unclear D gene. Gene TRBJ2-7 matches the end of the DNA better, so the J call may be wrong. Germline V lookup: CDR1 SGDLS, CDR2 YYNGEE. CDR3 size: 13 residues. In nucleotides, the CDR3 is TGTGCCAGCAGCCTGTCGGATGAGTACGAGCAGTACTTC. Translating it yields CASSLSDEYEQYF.

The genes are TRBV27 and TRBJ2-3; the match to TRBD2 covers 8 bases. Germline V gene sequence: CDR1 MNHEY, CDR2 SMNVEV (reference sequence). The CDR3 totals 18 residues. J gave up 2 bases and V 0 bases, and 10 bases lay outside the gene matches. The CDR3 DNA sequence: TGTGCCAGCAGTTTATCGAAGAGAGGAGCGGGGGACACAGATACGCAGTATTTT. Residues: CASSLSKRGAGDTDTQYF.

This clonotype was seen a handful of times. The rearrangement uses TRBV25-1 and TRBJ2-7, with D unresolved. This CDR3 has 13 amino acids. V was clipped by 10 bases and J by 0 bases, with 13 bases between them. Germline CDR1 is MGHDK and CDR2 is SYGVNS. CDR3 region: CAIGRPSSYEQYF. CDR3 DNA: TGTGCCATCGGACGGCCGAGCTCCTACGAGCAGTACTTC.

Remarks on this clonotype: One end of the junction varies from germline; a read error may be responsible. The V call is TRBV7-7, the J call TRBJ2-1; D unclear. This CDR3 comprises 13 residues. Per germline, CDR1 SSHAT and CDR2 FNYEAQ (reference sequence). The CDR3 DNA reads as TGTGCTAGCAGCTTAGATCCGGGCAATGAGCAGTTCTTC. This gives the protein CASSLDPGNEQFF.

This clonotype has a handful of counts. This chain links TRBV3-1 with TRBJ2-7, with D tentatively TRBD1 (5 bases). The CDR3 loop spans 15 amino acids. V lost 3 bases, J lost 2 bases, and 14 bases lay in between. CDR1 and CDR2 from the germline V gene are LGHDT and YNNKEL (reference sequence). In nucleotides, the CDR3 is TGTGCCAGCAGCCATACCGAGGACACCCCCTACGAGCAGTACTTC. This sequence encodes CASSHTEDTPYEQYF.

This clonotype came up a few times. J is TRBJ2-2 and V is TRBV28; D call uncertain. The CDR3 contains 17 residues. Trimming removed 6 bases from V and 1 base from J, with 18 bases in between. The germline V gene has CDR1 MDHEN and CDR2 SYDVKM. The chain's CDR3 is CASSPLALEMNTGELFF. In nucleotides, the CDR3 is TGTGCCAGCAGCCCGCTCGCTTTAGAGATGAACACCGGGGAGCTGTTTTTT.

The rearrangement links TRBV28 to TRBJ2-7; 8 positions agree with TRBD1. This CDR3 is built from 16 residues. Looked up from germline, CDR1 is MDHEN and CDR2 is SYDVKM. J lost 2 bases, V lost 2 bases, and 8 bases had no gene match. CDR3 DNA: TGTGCCAGCAGTTTAAAGAGGACAGGGTTGACCTACGAGCAGTACTTC. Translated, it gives CASSLKRTGLTYEQYF.

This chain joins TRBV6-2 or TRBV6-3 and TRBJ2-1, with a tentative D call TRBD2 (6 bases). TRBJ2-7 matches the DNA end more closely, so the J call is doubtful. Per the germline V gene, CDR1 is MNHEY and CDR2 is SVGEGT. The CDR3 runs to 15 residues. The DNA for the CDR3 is TGTGCCAGCAGCCCCATGCGGGGCCGATACAATGAGCAGTACTTC. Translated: CASSPMRGRYNEQYF.

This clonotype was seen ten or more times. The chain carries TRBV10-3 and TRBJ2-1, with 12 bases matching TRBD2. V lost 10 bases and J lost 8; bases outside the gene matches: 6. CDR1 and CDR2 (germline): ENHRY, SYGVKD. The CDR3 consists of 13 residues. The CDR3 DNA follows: TGTGCCACCCGGACTAGCGGGGCCGATGAGCAGTTCTTC. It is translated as CATRTSGADEQFF.

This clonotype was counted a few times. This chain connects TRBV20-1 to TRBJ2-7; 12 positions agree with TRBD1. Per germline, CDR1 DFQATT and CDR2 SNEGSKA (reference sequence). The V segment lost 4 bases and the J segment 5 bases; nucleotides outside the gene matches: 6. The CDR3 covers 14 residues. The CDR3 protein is CSAMGQGAVNEQYF. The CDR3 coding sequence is TGCAGTGCTATGGGACAGGGGGCCGTGAACGAGCAGTACTTC.

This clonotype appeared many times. The CDR3 protein is CASSYSRGSSYNEQFF. CDR3 bases: TGTGCCAGCAGTTACTCGAGAGGGAGCTCCTACAATGAGCAGTTCTTC. The chain uses TRBV6-7 and TRBJ2-1; D may be TRBD2 (5 bases). TRBV6-7 is assigned to the ORF class and has an uncertain function. The CDR3 runs 16 residues. V lost 0 bases and J 0 bases, leaving 9 bases between the germline ends.

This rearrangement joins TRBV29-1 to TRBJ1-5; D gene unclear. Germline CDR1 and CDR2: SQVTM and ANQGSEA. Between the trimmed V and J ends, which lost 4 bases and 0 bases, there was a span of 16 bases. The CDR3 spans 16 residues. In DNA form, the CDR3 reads TGCAGCGTTGTTTCGGGGTCGTCAGATAGCAATCAGCCCCAGCATTTT. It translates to CSVVSGSSDSNQPQHF.